The rows below give T cell receptor beta chains drawn from one sample of a study of CD8+CD57+ T cells in acquired aplastic anemia. TCRdb used MiXCR to reprocess the reads, holding one entry per CDR3 protein. The sample carries fewer than 200,000 distinct CDR3 sequences, approximately 48% recorded once. What was sequenced was sorted CD4+, CD8+, or CD8+CD57+ T cells (not recorded which) from PBMCs. Receptor source: a human donor with aplastic anemia. CDR3s include the opening cysteine and the closing phenylalanine or tryptophan.

v_call	j_call	cdr3_aa
TRBV19	TRBJ2-3	CASRLGRADTQYF
TRBV11-2	TRBJ2-7	CASTSHGGFYEQYF
TRBV12-3/TRBV12-4	TRBJ2-1	CASRLGDNEQFF
TRBV2	TRBJ1-1	CASEDALGTEAFF
TRBV20-1	TRBJ2-1	CSAPASGRDNEQFF
TRBV19	TRBJ1-2	CASRKDGNYGYTF
TRBV29-1	TRBJ2-3	CSVGASDTQYF
TRBV2	TRBJ1-2	CASKTGAAQGSHGYTF
TRBV5-1	TRBJ1-1	CASSLDPGQMNTEAFF
TRBV28	TRBJ1-5	CASSFDRGGYQPQHF
TRBV7-8	TRBJ2-7	CASREGLLQGYEQYF
TRBV9	TRBJ2-1	CASSRSDRGYEQFF
TRBV29-1	TRBJ2-2	CSVSRTNTGELFF
TRBV4-2	TRBJ2-2	CASSLWARTAENTGELFF
TRBV2	TRBJ2-2	CASSVGGNTGELFF
TRBV2	TRBJ2-7	CASSGGQGVVYEQYF
TRBV19	TRBJ1-2	CASSIDRDWSRGYTF